These 2 T cell receptor gamma chains were all obtained from the same sample, sequenced in a study of gamma delta lymphoproliferative disorders and STAT genes. TCRdb used CATT to re-call clones from the multiplex PCR reads. The top ten hold approximately 2.9% of the sample, which has some 5,000 gamma-chain clones, approximately 7.9% seen once. The receptor sequences were amplified from genomic DNA of peripheral blood mononuclear cells. Sequencing input: blood. The receptors derive from a human donor in good health.

This clone is judged medium-sized (0.01 to 0.1%). The rearrangement links TRGV3 to TRGJ1 or TRGJ2. Assignment of the J gene here rests on matching the DNA to germline, because TCRdb gives none. The V segment lost 0 bases and the J segment 5 bases; nucleotides outside the gene matches: 7. This CDR3 has 14 amino acids. Germline V CDR1 and CDR2: VTNTFY, YDVSTARD (reference sequence). CDR3: CATWDRPRDYKKLF. CDR3 DNA: TGTGCCACCTGGGACAGGCCGAGGGATTATAAGAAACTCTTT.

This clone is medium-sized. This sequence joins TRGV8 and TRGJP2. The J gene is not listed in TCRdb, so it was assigned here from a DNA match to germline. CDR1 is VENAVY, CDR2 YDSYNSRV, per germline. This CDR3 has 14 residues. Germline trimming cut 5 bases from V and 5 bases from J; bases unmatched to any gene: 8. This chain's CDR3 is CATWAQKSDWIKTF. CDR3 coding DNA: TGTGCCACCTGGGCCCAGAAAAGTGATTGGATCAAGACGTTT.